The TCR beta chain described here comes from a study of blood T cell repertoires in COVID-19. Study in general: Acute-phase and convalescent COVID-19 samples originated in the United States, Italy and Spain. The cDNA or gDNA used as material had been derived from T cells, B-cell-depleted T cells, or PBMCs.

Only a few counts were recorded for this clone. The CDR3 is 18 residues long. V lost 2 bases to trimming and J lost 7 bases; unmatched junction nucleotides: 14. Germline V CDR1 and CDR2: KGHDR, SFDVKD. Authors' analysis steps: Estimates of nucleated cell counts were drawn from the amplification of reference gene primers. Clones were sequenced by immunoSEQ multiplex PCR, and TCRdb holds only the in-frame ones, with some missing. The DNA was the basis for D and trimming; V, J and clone size are from that table. The repertoire holds 60,000 or so clones, with around four fifths as singletons. The chain is built from TRBV24-1 and TRBJ2-2; 8 bases fit TRBD1. The material sequenced was peripheral blood. This receptor was taken from a woman in her 50s with active or convalescent COVID-19. CDR3 protein: CATSDSNLRQGWSGELFF. CDR3 bases: TGTGCCACCAGTGATTCCAACCTGCGACAGGGGTGGAGCGGGGAGCTGTTTTTT.